These T cell receptor beta chains were read from a single sample in a study of beta chain features in type 1 diabetes. The protocol was immunoSEQ multiplex PCR, while the TCRdb copy is restricted to in-frame clones and leaves out a portion. The repertoire holds 280,000 or so clones, with about 15% as singletons. What was sequenced was naive CD4+ T cells from blood. The receptors stem from a man aged 18-30 years with type 1 diabetes. The CDR3 runs from the conserved cysteine through the conserved F or W. A D gene is named only where the DNA matches it firmly. Size values are once, few and many counts, or a class for expanded clones, and some rows have none.

D gene: -
clone size: -
J gene: TRBJ2-5
V gene: TRBV29-1
CDR3 protein: CSVERDSSQETQYF
CDR3 DNA: TGCAGCGTTGAGCGGGACAGTTCCCAAGAGACCCAGTACTTC

D gene: TRBD1
clone size: -
J gene: TRBJ2-1
V gene: TRBV4-3
CDR3 protein: CASSSDRASYNEQFF
CDR3 DNA: TGCGCCAGCAGCTCAGACAGGGCCTCCTACAATGAGCAGTTCTTC

D gene: -
clone size: -
J gene: TRBJ1-1
V gene: TRBV28
CDR3 protein: CASTLHPSGAEAFF
CDR3 DNA: TGTGCCAGCACCCTTCATCCATCCGGGGCTGAAGCTTTCTTT

D gene: TRBD2
clone size: few
J gene: TRBJ2-1
V gene: TRBV6-5
CDR3 protein: CASSQGTSGDNEQFF
CDR3 DNA: TGTGCCAGCAGTCAAGGGACTAGCGGTGACAATGAGCAGTTCTTC

D gene: -
clone size: -
J gene: TRBJ2-7
V gene: TRBV18
CDR3 protein: CASSLMRPNEQYF
CDR3 DNA: TGTGCCAGCTCCCTTATGCGTCCCAACGAGCAGTACTTC

D gene: -
clone size: -
J gene: TRBJ2-7
V gene: TRBV19
CDR3 protein: CASSPWSLRGTFYEQYF
CDR3 DNA: TGTGCCAGTAGTCCATGGTCCCTCAGGGGGACTTTCTACGAGCAGTACTTC

D gene: -
clone size: -
J gene: TRBJ2-3
V gene: TRBV19
CDR3 protein: CASSIKGVRTDTQYF
CDR3 DNA: TGTGCCAGTAGTATCAAGGGGGTCCGCACAGATACGCAGTATTTT

D gene: TRBD2
clone size: few
J gene: TRBJ2-1
V gene: TRBV9
CDR3 protein: CASSPSGRNNEQFF
CDR3 DNA: TGTGCCAGCAGCCCTAGCGGGAGAAACAATGAGCAGTTCTTC

D gene: -
clone size: -
J gene: TRBJ2-7
V gene: TRBV9
CDR3 protein: CASSVTQGSYEQYF
CDR3 DNA: TGTGCCAGCAGCGTGACGCAGGGGAGCTACGAGCAGTACTTC

D gene: TRBD1
clone size: -
J gene: TRBJ1-1
V gene: TRBV2
CDR3 protein: CASRGQAVLNTEAFF
CDR3 DNA: TGTGCCAGCAGAGGACAGGCCGTACTTAACACTGAAGCTTTCTTT

D gene: -
clone size: few
J gene: TRBJ1-1
V gene: TRBV9
CDR3 protein: CASRGGGARNTEAFF
CDR3 DNA: TGTGCCAGCAGGGGAGGGGGGGCGCGGAACACTGAAGCTTTCTTT

D gene: -
clone size: -
J gene: TRBJ2-7
V gene: TRBV30
CDR3 protein: CAWSVRRDEQYF
CDR3 DNA: TGTGCCTGGAGTGTACGAAGAGACGAGCAGTACTTC

D gene: -
clone size: few
J gene: TRBJ2-7
V gene: TRBV7-2
CDR3 protein: CASSSDSARYF
CDR3 DNA: TGTGCCAGCAGCTCGGACAGTGCTAGGTACTTC

D gene: -
clone size: -
J gene: TRBJ2-7
V gene: TRBV7-2
CDR3 protein: CASSADRSVSYEQYF
CDR3 DNA: TGTGCCAGCAGCGCAGACAGATCGGTGTCCTACGAGCAGTACTTC

D gene: -
clone size: -
J gene: TRBJ2-3
V gene: TRBV30
CDR3 protein: CAWAFRGGTDTQYF
CDR3 DNA: TGTGCCTGGGCTTTCCGAGGCGGGACAGATACGCAGTATTTT

D gene: TRBD1
clone size: -
J gene: TRBJ1-2
V gene: TRBV25-1
CDR3 protein: CASSDPTGSSGSF
CDR3 DNA: TGTGCCAGCAGTGACCCGACAGGGTCCTCCGGATCCTTC

D gene: TRBD2
clone size: few
J gene: TRBJ2-5
V gene: TRBV5-1
CDR3 protein: CASSMGTSWRQETQYF
CDR3 DNA: TGCGCCAGCAGCATGGGGACTAGCTGGCGGCAAGAGACCCAGTACTTC

D gene: TRBD1
clone size: -
J gene: TRBJ2-1
V gene: TRBV19
CDR3 protein: CASSDRGLYNEQFF
CDR3 DNA: TGTGCCAGTAGTGACAGGGGGCTGTACAATGAGCAGTTCTTC

D gene: -
clone size: few
J gene: TRBJ2-7
V gene: TRBV7-4
CDR3 protein: CASSYGGPTYEQYF
CDR3 DNA: TGTGCCAGCAGCTACGGGGGGCCAACCTACGAGCAGTACTTC

D gene: -
clone size: few
J gene: TRBJ2-4
V gene: TRBV29-1
CDR3 protein: CSAGELMDF
CDR3 DNA: TGCAGCGCCGGAGAGCTCATGGACTTC

D gene: -
clone size: few
J gene: TRBJ1-5
V gene: TRBV28
CDR3 protein: CASSTRGPQHF
CDR3 DNA: TGTGCCAGCAGTACGCGAGGGCCCCAGCATTTT

D gene: TRBD2
clone size: -
J gene: TRBJ2-1
V gene: TRBV29-1
CDR3 protein: CSVEQRLAGRQFF
CDR3 DNA: TGCAGCGTTGAACAAAGACTAGCGGGACGGCAGTTCTTC

D gene: TRBD2
clone size: -
J gene: TRBJ2-7
V gene: TRBV7-9
CDR3 protein: CASSLLTSGAYEQYF
CDR3 DNA: TGTGCCAGCAGCTTACTGACTAGCGGCGCCTACGAGCAGTACTTC

D gene: TRBD1
clone size: few
J gene: TRBJ1-1
V gene: TRBV7-2
CDR3 protein: CASSLQGGLTEAFF
CDR3 DNA: TGTGCCAGCAGCTTACAGGGGGGTCTCACTGAAGCTTTCTTT

D gene: -
clone size: few
J gene: TRBJ1-2
V gene: TRBV14
CDR3 protein: CASSQGTNYGYTF
CDR3 DNA: TGTGCCAGCAGCCAAGGGACAAACTATGGCTACACCTTC

D gene: -
clone size: -
J gene: TRBJ1-3
V gene: TRBV7-9
CDR3 protein: CASSVERQGNTIYF
CDR3 DNA: TGTGCCAGCAGCGTAGAGAGACAAGGAAACACCATATATTTT

D gene: TRBD2
clone size: -
J gene: TRBJ2-1
V gene: TRBV18
CDR3 protein: CASSSTSGIYPSYNEQFF
CDR3 DNA: TGTGCCAGCTCTTCGACTAGCGGGATATATCCTTCCTACAATGAGCAGTTCTTC

D gene: TRBD2
clone size: -
J gene: TRBJ2-7
V gene: TRBV6-5
CDR3 protein: CASSYSASGSYEQYF
CDR3 DNA: TGTGCCAGCAGTTACTCGGCTAGCGGTTCCTACGAGCAGTACTTC

D gene: TRBD2
clone size: -
J gene: TRBJ2-7
V gene: TRBV4-1
CDR3 protein: CASSQVGTSGKYEQYF
CDR3 DNA: TGCGCCAGCAGCCAAGTCGGGACTAGCGGGAAGTACGAGCAGTACTTC

D gene: TRBD1
clone size: few
J gene: TRBJ2-1
V gene: TRBV5-4
CDR3 protein: CASIHGDRNNEQFF
CDR3 DNA: TGTGCCAGCATCCATGGGGACAGAAACAATGAGCAGTTCTTC

D gene: TRBD2
clone size: few
J gene: TRBJ2-1
V gene: TRBV19
CDR3 protein: CASSRTSGSSYNEQFF
CDR3 DNA: TGTGCCAGTAGTAGGACTAGCGGCAGCTCCTACAATGAGCAGTTCTTC

D gene: TRBD2
clone size: once
J gene: TRBJ2-5
V gene: TRBV2
CDR3 protein: CACRAGLVLETQYF
CDR3 DNA: TGTGCCTGCCGCGCGGGACTAGTTTTGGAGACCCAGTACTTC

D gene: -
clone size: few
J gene: TRBJ2-7
V gene: TRBV28
CDR3 protein: CASSPGQTPYEQYF
CDR3 DNA: TGTGCCAGCAGCCCTGGACAGACCCCCTACGAGCAGTACTTC

D gene: -
clone size: few
J gene: TRBJ2-1
V gene: TRBV19
CDR3 protein: CASSIRRAGGGKQFF
CDR3 DNA: TGTGCCAGTAGTATACGTCGCGCTGGCGGAGGGAAGCAGTTCTTC

D gene: TRBD1
clone size: -
J gene: TRBJ2-7
V gene: TRBV6-5
CDR3 protein: CASSYRQGHYEQYF
CDR3 DNA: TGTGCCAGCAGTTACAGACAGGGCCACTACGAGCAGTACTTC

D gene: -
clone size: few
J gene: TRBJ2-3
V gene: TRBV5-6
CDR3 protein: CASSEHPTDTQYF
CDR3 DNA: TGTGCCAGCAGCGAACACCCGACAGATACGCAGTATTTT

D gene: -
clone size: -
J gene: TRBJ1-5
V gene: TRBV7-9
CDR3 protein: CASSNDPARGQPQHF
CDR3 DNA: TGTGCCAGCAGCAATGACCCGGCTCGAGGTCAGCCCCAGCATTTT

D gene: -
clone size: -
J gene: TRBJ2-3
V gene: TRBV7-2
CDR3 protein: CASSLGTWIVGTQYF
CDR3 DNA: TGTGCCAGCAGCTTAGGGACTTGGATCGTGGGTACGCAGTATTTT

D gene: TRBD1
clone size: -
J gene: TRBJ2-7
V gene: TRBV4-3
CDR3 protein: CASSPRQGGLGEQYF
CDR3 DNA: TGCGCCAGCAGTCCGAGACAGGGCGGTCTCGGCGAGCAGTACTTC

D gene: -
clone size: -
J gene: TRBJ2-3
V gene: TRBV28
CDR3 protein: CATKDLAAPAYF
CDR3 DNA: TGTGCCACCAAGGACTTAGCTGCCCCCGCGTATTTT

D gene: TRBD2
clone size: -
J gene: TRBJ2-1
V gene: TRBV10-1
CDR3 protein: CASSGSRAGSYNEQFF
CDR3 DNA: TGCGCCAGCAGTGGTTCGAGAGCGGGAAGCTACAATGAGCAGTTCTTC

D gene: -
clone size: -
J gene: TRBJ1-1
V gene: TRBV7-9
CDR3 protein: CASSLEQGTEAFF
CDR3 DNA: TGTGCCAGCAGCTTAGAACAGGGTACTGAAGCTTTCTTT

D gene: TRBD1
clone size: -
J gene: TRBJ1-1
V gene: TRBV27
CDR3 protein: CASSYRGQGNGEAFF
CDR3 DNA: TGTGCCAGCAGTTATAGAGGACAGGGTAATGGTGAAGCTTTCTTT

D gene: -
clone size: once
J gene: TRBJ1-4
V gene: TRBV27
CDR3 protein: CASSLGQGLGEKLFF
CDR3 DNA: TGTGCCAGCAGTTTGGGGCAGGGGCTAGGGGAAAAACTGTTTTTT

D gene: -
clone size: -
J gene: TRBJ1-4
V gene: TRBV15
CDR3 protein: CATSRDADRRVKLFF
CDR3 DNA: TGTGCCACCAGCAGAGATGCGGACCGGAGGGTAAAACTGTTTTTT

D gene: -
clone size: -
J gene: TRBJ2-3
V gene: TRBV9
CDR3 protein: CASSVSAGSTDTQYF
CDR3 DNA: TGTGCCAGCAGCGTATCTGCGGGGAGCACAGATACGCAGTATTTT

D gene: -
clone size: few
J gene: TRBJ2-1
V gene: TRBV9
CDR3 protein: CASGRGPNNEQFF
CDR3 DNA: TGTGCCAGTGGGCGAGGGCCGAACAATGAGCAGTTCTTC

D gene: -
clone size: -
J gene: TRBJ2-6
V gene: TRBV27
CDR3 protein: CASSFSGANVLTF
CDR3 DNA: TGTGCCAGCAGTTTTTCGGGGGCCAACGTCCTGACTTTC

D gene: -
clone size: few
J gene: TRBJ2-7
V gene: TRBV28
CDR3 protein: CASHHGGRGYEQYF
CDR3 DNA: TGTGCCAGCCATCATGGGGGCCGCGGCTACGAGCAGTACTTC